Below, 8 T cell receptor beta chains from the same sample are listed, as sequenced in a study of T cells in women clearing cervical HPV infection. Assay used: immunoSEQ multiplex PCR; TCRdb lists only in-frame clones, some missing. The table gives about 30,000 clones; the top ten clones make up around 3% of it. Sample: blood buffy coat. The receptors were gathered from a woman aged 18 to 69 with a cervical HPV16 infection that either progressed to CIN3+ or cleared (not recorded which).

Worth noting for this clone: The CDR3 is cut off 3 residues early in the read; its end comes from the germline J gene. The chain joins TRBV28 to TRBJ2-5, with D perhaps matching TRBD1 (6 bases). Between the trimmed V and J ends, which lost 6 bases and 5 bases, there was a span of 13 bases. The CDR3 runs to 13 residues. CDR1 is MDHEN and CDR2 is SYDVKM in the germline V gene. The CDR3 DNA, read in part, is TGTGCCAGCAGACAGGGTCTTTGGGAGACC. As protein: CASRQGLWET. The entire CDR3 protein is CASRQGLWETQYF.

This CDR3 is CASSLVRGGQPQHF. The CDR3 bases that were read are TGTGCCAGCAGCTTAGTCAGGGGAGGACAGCCC. The V call is TRBV7-8, the J call TRBJ1-5; D may be TRBD1 (6 bases). Read sequence stops 3 residues before the CDR3 end, and the germline J gene provides the missing end. Germline lookup yields CDR1 SGHVS and CDR2 FQNEAQ. This CDR3 is built from 14 residues. V was trimmed by 1 base and J by 7 bases, leaving 11 bases between them.

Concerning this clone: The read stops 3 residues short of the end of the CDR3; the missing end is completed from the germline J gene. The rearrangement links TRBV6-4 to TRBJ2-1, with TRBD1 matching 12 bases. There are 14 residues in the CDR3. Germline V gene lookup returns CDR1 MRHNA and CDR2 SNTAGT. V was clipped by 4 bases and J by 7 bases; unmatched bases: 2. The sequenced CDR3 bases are TGTGCCAGCAGTGGGGACAGGGGGCATAATGAG. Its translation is CASSGDRGHNE. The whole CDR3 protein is CASSGDRGHNEQFF.

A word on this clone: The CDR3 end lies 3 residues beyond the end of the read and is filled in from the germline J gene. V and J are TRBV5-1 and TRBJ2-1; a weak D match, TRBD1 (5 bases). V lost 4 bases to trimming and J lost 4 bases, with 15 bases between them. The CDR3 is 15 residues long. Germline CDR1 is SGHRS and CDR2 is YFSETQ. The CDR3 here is CASSPDTAAYNEQFF. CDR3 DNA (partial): TGCGCCAGCAGCCCGGACACGGCAGCTTACAATGAG.

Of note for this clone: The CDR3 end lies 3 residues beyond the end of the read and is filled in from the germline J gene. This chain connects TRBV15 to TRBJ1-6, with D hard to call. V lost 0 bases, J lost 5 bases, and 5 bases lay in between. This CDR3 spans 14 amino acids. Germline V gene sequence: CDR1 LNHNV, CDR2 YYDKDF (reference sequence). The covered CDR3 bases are TGTGCCACCAGCAGAGACAGGAATAATTCACCC. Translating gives CATSRDRNNSP. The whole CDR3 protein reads CATSRDRNNSPLHF.

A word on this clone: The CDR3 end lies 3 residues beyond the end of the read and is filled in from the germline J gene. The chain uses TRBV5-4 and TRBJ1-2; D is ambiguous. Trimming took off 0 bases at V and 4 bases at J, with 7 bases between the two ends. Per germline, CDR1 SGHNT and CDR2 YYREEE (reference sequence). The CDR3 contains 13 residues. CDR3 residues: CASSLDSTYGYTF. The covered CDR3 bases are TGTGCCAGCAGCTTGGACAGCACCTATGGC.

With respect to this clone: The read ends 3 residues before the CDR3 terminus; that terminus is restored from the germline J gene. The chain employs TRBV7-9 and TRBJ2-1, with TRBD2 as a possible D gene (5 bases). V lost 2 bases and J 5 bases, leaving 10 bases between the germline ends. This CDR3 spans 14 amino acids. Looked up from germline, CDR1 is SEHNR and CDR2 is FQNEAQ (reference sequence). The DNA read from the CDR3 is TGTGCCAGCAGCTTACCCACTAGTAACAATGAG. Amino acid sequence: CASSLPTSNNE. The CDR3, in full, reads CASSLPTSNNEQFF.

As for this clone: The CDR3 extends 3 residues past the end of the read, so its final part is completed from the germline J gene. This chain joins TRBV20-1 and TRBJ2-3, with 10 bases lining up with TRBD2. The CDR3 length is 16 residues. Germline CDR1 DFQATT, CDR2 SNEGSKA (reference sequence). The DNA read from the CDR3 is TGCAGTGCTAGTGGTAGCGGGGGGTCCTATTGGGAGACG. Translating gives CSASGSGGSYWET. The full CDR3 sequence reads CSASGSGGSYWETQYF.